The rows below give T cell receptor beta chains drawn from one sample of a study of CD8+CD57+ T cells in acquired aplastic anemia. MiXCR was run by TCRdb on the reads, yielding one entry per CDR3 protein. The table includes 160,000 or so distinct CDR3 sequences, 71% detected once. Material for sequencing was sorted CD4+, CD8+, or CD8+CD57+ T cells (not recorded which) from PBMCs. These receptors were collected from a human donor with aplastic anemia. Both conserved end residues are trimmed from each CDR3. The order of the fields is V gene, CDR3 length, J gene, CDR3 protein.

V: TRBV2
length: 13
J: TRBJ2-5
CDR3: ASRDDSGGRETQY

V: TRBV20-1
length: 13
J: TRBJ2-3
CDR3: SARGVAGATDTQY

V: TRBV10-3
length: 13
J: TRBJ1-6
CDR3: AIRPGDGHNSPLH

V: TRBV15
length: 14
J: TRBJ2-1
CDR3: ATSRDQGTRNNEQF

V: TRBV29-1
length: 12
J: TRBJ1-6
CDR3: SARDSTDNSPLH

V: TRBV7-2
length: 11
J: TRBJ2-3
CDR3: ASTLSGADTQY

V: TRBV24-1
length: 9
J: TRBJ1-1
CDR3: ATSVEAEAF

V: TRBV6-4
length: 14
J: TRBJ2-5
CDR3: ASSERTSGGAETQY

V: TRBV2
length: 10
J: TRBJ2-7
CDR3: ASGDSSYEQY

V: TRBV10-3
length: 15
J: TRBJ2-3
CDR3: AISEIGLAGGTDTQY

V: TRBV24-1
length: 15
J: TRBJ1-2
CDR3: ATSDFQGYRVAYGYT

V: TRBV20-1
length: 10
J: TRBJ1-2
CDR3: SAYRGNYGYT

V: TRBV15
length: 13
J: TRBJ1-4
CDR3: ATSRSWTANEKLF

V: TRBV7-2
length: 13
J: TRBJ2-7
CDR3: ASSLAAGGRNEQY

V: TRBV20-1
length: 12
J: TRBJ2-7
CDR3: SASRQGSRQEQY

V: TRBV12-3/TRBV12-4
length: 13
J: TRBJ2-1
CDR3: ASRYRDRVGNEQF

V: TRBV9
length: 11
J: TRBJ2-7
CDR3: ASYSGASYEQY

V: TRBV29-1
length: 13
J: TRBJ2-1
CDR3: SSGDSGGPYNEQF

V: TRBV11-1
length: 14
J: TRBJ2-7
CDR3: ASSPLAGGFDYEQY

V: TRBV7-9
length: 12
J: TRBJ2-7
CDR3: ASSPPSTAYEQY

V: TRBV7-9
length: 11
J: TRBJ1-2
CDR3: ASSRGVGYGYT

V: TRBV9
length: 16
J: TRBJ1-4
CDR3: ASSSSLEGRGVNEKLF

V: TRBV11-2
length: 11
J: TRBJ2-7
CDR3: ASSLDPHGEQY

V: TRBV2
length: 11
J: TRBJ2-7
CDR3: ASSVGQPYEQY

V: TRBV5-4
length: 12
J: TRBJ1-6
CDR3: ASAQGQINSPLH

V: TRBV7-2
length: 13
J: TRBJ1-3
CDR3: ASSPDRSSGNTIY

V: TRBV20-1
length: 10
J: TRBJ2-2
CDR3: SATRDTGELF

V: TRBV19
length: 12
J: TRBJ1-2
CDR3: ASRSGMESGGYT

V: TRBV6-4
length: 11
J: TRBJ2-1
CDR3: ASSDYSYNEQF

V: TRBV29-1
length: 10
J: TRBJ2-3
CDR3: SVSTSADTQY

V: TRBV5-1
length: 13
J: TRBJ1-5
CDR3: ASSLDGYSNQPQH

V: TRBV25-1
length: 11
J: TRBJ1-2
CDR3: ASSVQGYYGYT

V: TRBV9
length: 12
J: TRBJ1-6
CDR3: ASSGDRVWAPLH

V: TRBV7-8
length: 11
J: TRBJ1-1
CDR3: ASRDSMNAEAF

V: TRBV7-9
length: 14
J: TRBJ2-7
CDR3: ASSWDSGGSSYEQY

V: TRBV7-2
length: 15
J: TRBJ2-7
CDR3: ASSSRDRGRLRTEQY

V: TRBV7-8
length: 14
J: TRBJ1-1
CDR3: ASSLPGGGMNTEAF

V: TRBV20-1
length: 13
J: TRBJ2-1
CDR3: SARGTSGRLNEQF

V: TRBV6-6
length: 10
J: TRBJ2-7
CDR3: ASKGTSYEQY

V: TRBV20-1
length: 11
J: TRBJ2-7
CDR3: SARGTGEKGQY

V: TRBV29-1
length: 15
J: TRBJ2-1
CDR3: SVGLWQTGLGYNEQF

V: TRBV7-3
length: 16
J: TRBJ2-3
CDR3: ASSLVVAGGPGADTQY

V: TRBV10-3
length: 13
J: TRBJ2-3
CDR3: AITAGTGVRDTQY

V: TRBV24-1
length: 10
J: TRBJ2-5
CDR3: ATSDQSGTQY

V: TRBV10-3
length: 12
J: TRBJ2-5
CDR3: AIAEGVAQETQY

V: TRBV24-1
length: 11
J: TRBJ1-5
CDR3: ATSDSRYQPQH

V: TRBV7-9
length: 10
J: TRBJ2-1
CDR3: ASSLIGDEQF

V: TRBV20-1
length: 12
J: TRBJ1-2
CDR3: SARPQGKDYGYT

V: TRBV7-3
length: 13
J: TRBJ2-1
CDR3: ASSLAAGVYNEQF

V: TRBV19
length: 13
J: TRBJ2-7
CDR3: ASSRERTGGSEQY

V: TRBV2
length: 13
J: TRBJ1-6
CDR3: ASSFTGTDNSPLH

V: TRBV7-3
length: 15
J: TRBJ2-1
CDR3: ASSFHPGGGSYNEQF

V: TRBV24-1
length: 12
J: TRBJ2-1
CDR3: ATSTLISRGEQF

V: TRBV11-2
length: 10
J: TRBJ1-1
CDR3: ASKVLNTEAF

V: TRBV4-3
length: 13
J: TRBJ2-5
CDR3: ASSQDIGLGWTQY

V: TRBV29-1
length: 13
J: TRBJ1-2
CDR3: SVEDVNGGDYGYT

V: TRBV20-1
length: 11
J: -
CDR3: SAFGQVNQPQY

V: TRBV7-2
length: 12
J: TRBJ2-1
CDR3: ASRASQLYNEQF

V: TRBV7-2
length: 12
J: TRBJ2-1
CDR3: ASSLLGSYNEQF

V: TRBV11-3
length: 14
J: TRBJ1-6
CDR3: ASSLVGDRVDSPLH